The 20 T cell receptor beta chains given below trace back to one sample, sequenced in a study of cytomegalovirus exposure and HLA in healthy donors. The study ran its PCR with 60 Vbeta and 13 Jbeta primers. TCRdb's copy holds only in-frame clones and misses some; the assay was immunoSEQ multiplex PCR. The sample has approximately 110,000 clones, about three quarters seen once. The sequenced sample consisted of PBMCs. The receptors derive from a male donor in good health and CMV-seronegative.

The chain has TRBV7-3 and TRBJ2-1, with a tentative D call TRBD2 (5 bases). Germline CDR1 SGHTA, CDR2 FQGTGA. This CDR3 spans 13 amino acids. V lost 2 bases and J 8 bases, leaving 10 bases between the germline ends. CDR3: CASSLGLAYEQFF. The CDR3 DNA reads TGTGCCAGCAGCTTAGGGCTAGCCTATGAGCAGTTCTTC.

CDR3 DNA: TGTGCCATCAGTGCCCCCGCAGATACGCAGTATTTT. It encodes CAISAPADTQYF. This sequence joins TRBV10-3 and TRBJ2-3, with D unclear. Looked up from germline, CDR1 is ENHRY and CDR2 is SYGVKD. The CDR3 has 12 amino acids. Trimming took 4 bases from V and 4 from J, leaving 6 bases between them.

V usage is TRBV19 and J usage is TRBJ1-6; D is possibly TRBD1 (5 bases). Germline V gives CDR1 LNHDA, CDR2 SQIVND (reference sequence). The CDR3 covers 17 residues. Trimming took 5 bases from V and 0 from J, leaving 14 bases between them. CDR3 bases: TGTGCCAGTAGTGGAAGGACACTGAGCTCCTATAATTCACCCCTCCACTTT. Residues: CASSGRTLSSYNSPLHF.

This rearrangement joins TRBV9 to TRBJ1-5, with D possibly being TRBD1 (5 bases). The CDR3 loop spans 15 amino acids. The germline V and J ends were trimmed by 0 bases and 7 bases, with 14 bases remaining between them. The germline V gene has CDR1 SGDLS and CDR2 YYNGEE. The CDR3 sequence: CASSVEAGLEQPQHF. The CDR3 DNA follows: TGTGCCAGCAGCGTAGAGGCAGGGTTGGAGCAGCCCCAGCATTTT.

This chain links TRBV15 with TRBJ1-2; no clear D. The CDR3 runs to 14 residues. The germline CDR1 and CDR2 sequences are LNHNV and YYDKDF (reference sequence). Trimming pared 4 bases from V and 7 bases from J, leaving 16 bases between. CDR3 protein: CATSNAVPFGGYTF. The DNA for the CDR3 is TGTGCCACCAGCAACGCGGTCCCGTTCGGTGGCTACACCTTC.

The chain uses TRBV19 and TRBJ1-2, with 7 bases matching TRBD1. V shed 1 base, J shed 6 bases, and the junction held 5 bases outside the gene matches. The length of the CDR3 is 14 residues. From germline, CDR1 is LNHDA and CDR2 SQIVND (reference sequence). CDR3 DNA sequence: TGTGCCAGTAGTATAGCCCTGACAGGGAATGGCTACACCTTC. Translating it yields CASSIALTGNGYTF. Using reference TRBV19 and TRBJ1-2 for the parts outside the CDR3, the full variable domain is DGGITQSPKYLFRKEGQNVTLSCEQNLNHDAMYWYRQDPGQGLRLIYYSQIVNDFQKGDIAEGYSVSREKKESFPLTVTSAQKNPTAFYLCASSIALTGNGYTFGSGTRLTVV.

This clone appeared a single time. The chain recombines TRBV30 with TRBJ2-7, with 7 positions matching TRBD1. Germline-derived CDR1 and CDR2 are GTSNPN and SVGIG (reference sequence). The CDR3 has 13 residues. J lost 1 base, V lost 8 bases, and 8 bases had no gene match. The CDR3 loop is CAPRTGVSYEQYF. The CDR3 region has the DNA TGTGCCCCTCGGACAGGAGTGTCCTACGAGCAGTACTTC.

The chain's CDR3 is CASSSWTSGRVYNEQFF. CDR3 nucleotide sequence: TGTGCCAGCAGTTCTTGGACTAGCGGGAGGGTGTACAATGAGCAGTTCTTC. V gene TRBV27 combines with J gene TRBJ2-1, with TRBD2 matching over 15 bases. This CDR3 comprises 17 residues. Germline V CDR1 and CDR2: MNHEY, SMNVEV (reference sequence). V shed 4 bases and J 4 bases; nucleotides not matched to a gene: 5.

The sample holds many counts of this clone. The chain carries TRBV7-9 and TRBJ2-1; TRBD2 agrees at 7 bases. CDR1 and CDR2 (germline): SEHNR, FQNEAQ (reference sequence). Unmatched junction bases numbered 3, after V lost 1 base and J lost 9 bases. This CDR3 is 13 amino acids long. This CDR3 is CASSLGGSGEQFF. The CDR3 coding sequence is TGTGCCAGCAGCTTAGGCGGGAGCGGTGAGCAGTTCTTC.

This clone has more than one count but fewer than ten. The chain uses TRBV15 and TRBJ2-1; 7 nucleotides line up with TRBD2. CDR1 and CDR2 (germline): LNHNV, YYDKDF (reference sequence). CDR3 length: 13 amino acids. Unmatched junction bases numbered 7, after V lost 5 bases and J lost 9 bases. CDR3 sequence reads: CATSRRGGGEQFF. The CDR3 DNA follows: TGTGCCACCAGCCGGAGGGGCGGGGGTGAGCAGTTCTTC.

This clone is a singleton in its sample. V is TRBV19 and J is TRBJ2-5; TRBD1 aligns across 7 bases. The V segment lost 5 bases and the J segment 5 bases; nucleotides outside the gene matches: 11. Germline values: CDR1 LNHDA, CDR2 SQIVND (reference sequence). This CDR3 comprises 15 residues. The CDR3 protein is CASSLRTGTRETQYF. In nucleotides, the CDR3 is TGTGCCAGTAGTCTTCGGACAGGAACTCGGGAGACCCAGTACTTC.

The chain combines TRBV7-6 with TRBJ2-7, with D possibly matching TRBD2 (6 bases). Germline assignment: CDR1 SGHVS and CDR2 FNYEAQ. V lost 0 bases to trimming and J lost 9 bases, with 15 bases between them. This CDR3 is built from 14 residues. The CDR3 here is CASSLAREVDVQYF. DNA of the CDR3: TGTGCCAGCAGCTTAGCGAGGGAGGTCGATGTGCAGTACTTC.

This chain connects TRBV6-6 to TRBJ1-1; no definite D call. Trimming stripped 6 bases from V and 5 bases from J, with 22 bases between. The CDR3 runs 16 residues. CDR1 and CDR2 from the germline V gene are MNHNY and SVGAGI (reference sequence). The DNA for the CDR3 is TGTGCCAGCAGCCCCCCGAGGTCGGGAGGTAGGACTGAAGCTTTCTTT. It encodes CASSPPRSGGRTEAFF.

The J gene is TRBJ1-2, the V gene TRBV2, with a tentative D call TRBD1 (5 bases). The CDR3 runs to 13 residues. From germline, CDR1 is SNHLY and CDR2 FYNNEI. The V and J ends lost 3 bases and 4 bases respectively, with 9 bases between them. CDR3 in amino acids: CASSDGRGYGYTF. DNA for the CDR3: TGTGCCAGCAGTGATGGTAGGGGCTATGGCTACACCTTC.

J is TRBJ2-7 and V is TRBV27; D not certain. Germline assignment: CDR1 MNHEY and CDR2 SMNVEV (reference sequence). Trimming cost V 5 bases and J 6 bases, with 17 bases left between them. The CDR3 is 14 residues long. CDR3 region: CASSTRGILSEQYF. The DNA of the CDR3 is TGTGCCAGCAGTACCCGCGGTATCCTCTCCGAGCAGTACTTC.

CDR3 amino acids: CASSQALDRGDVVTQYF. The CDR3 nucleotides read TGCGCCAGCAGCCAAGCGTTAGACAGGGGAGACGTTGTTACGCAGTATTTT. The chain joins TRBV4-3 to TRBJ2-3; 8 bases line up with TRBD1. V was pared by 1 base and J by 8 bases, with 14 bases of the junction left unmatched. The CDR3 sequence is 17 residues long. Per germline, CDR1 LGHNA and CDR2 YSLEER.

CDR3 nucleotides: TGTGCCAGCAGTGAGCTGACAGGGGGTTGGGCTTTCTTT. Encoded protein: CASSELTGGWAFF. This chain links TRBV6-5 with TRBJ1-1, with TRBD1 matching 9 bases. The germline V gene has CDR1 MNHEY and CDR2 SVGAGI. V gave up 5 bases and J gave up 11 bases; unmatched junction bases: 9. The CDR3 totals 13 residues.

V and J are TRBV5-1 and TRBJ2-3; a possible D gene is TRBD1 (5 bases). Germline CDR1 SGHRS, CDR2 YFSETQ. Trimming removed 0 bases at V and 1 base at J, with 9 bases between. The CDR3 is 15 amino acids. As DNA, the CDR3 is TGCGCCAGCAGCTTGGAGCTAGGGGGCACAGATACGCAGTATTTT. It yields the protein CASSLELGGTDTQYF.

The chain is built from TRBV4-2 and TRBJ2-1, with a possible D match to TRBD2 (6 bases). The CDR3 runs to 14 residues. V was cut by 0 bases and J by 12 bases, with 15 bases left in between. Per the germline V gene, CDR1 is LGHNA and CDR2 is YNFKEQ. The CDR3 loop is CASSQDSRGGVQFF. Written as DNA, the CDR3 is TGTGCCAGCAGCCAAGATTCGCGGGGAGGAGTGCAGTTCTTC.

The chain employs TRBV15 and TRBJ2-3, with TRBD2 identical over 7 bases. Germline CDR1 is LNHNV and CDR2 is YYDKDF (reference sequence). The ends lost 0 bases at V and 4 bases at J; junction bases unmatched: 7. This CDR3 contains 16 residues. This chain's CDR3 is CATSREGGSSPDTQYF. CDR3 coding DNA: TGTGCCACCAGCAGAGAGGGCGGGAGCAGCCCAGATACGCAGTATTTT.